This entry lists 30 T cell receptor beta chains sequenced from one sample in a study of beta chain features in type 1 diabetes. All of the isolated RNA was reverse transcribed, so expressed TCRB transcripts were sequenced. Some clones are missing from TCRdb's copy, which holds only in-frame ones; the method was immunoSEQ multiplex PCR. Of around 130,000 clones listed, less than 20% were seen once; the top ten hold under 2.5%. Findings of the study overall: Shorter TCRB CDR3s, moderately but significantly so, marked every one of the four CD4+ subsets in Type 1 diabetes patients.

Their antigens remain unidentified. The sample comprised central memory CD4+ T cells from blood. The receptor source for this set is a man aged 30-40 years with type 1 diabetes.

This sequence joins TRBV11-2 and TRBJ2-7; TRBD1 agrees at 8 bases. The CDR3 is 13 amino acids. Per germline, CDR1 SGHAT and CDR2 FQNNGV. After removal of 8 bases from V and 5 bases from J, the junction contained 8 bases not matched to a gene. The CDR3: CASQVAGGNEQYF. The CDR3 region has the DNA TGTGCCAGCCAGGTGGCAGGGGGCAACGAGCAGTACTTC. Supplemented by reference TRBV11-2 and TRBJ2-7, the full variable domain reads EAGVAQSPRYKIIEKRQSVAFWCNPISGHATLYWYQQILGQGPKLLIQFQNNGVVDDSQLPKDRFSAERLKGVDSTLKIQPAKLEDSAVYLCASQVAGGNEQYFGPGTRLTVT.

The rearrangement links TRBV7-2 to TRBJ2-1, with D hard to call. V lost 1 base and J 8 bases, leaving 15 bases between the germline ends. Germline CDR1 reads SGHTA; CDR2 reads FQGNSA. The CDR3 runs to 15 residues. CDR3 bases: TGTGCCAGCAGCTTAGGTCATGATCAGGTCGATGAGCAGTTCTTC. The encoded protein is CASSLGHDQVDEQFF. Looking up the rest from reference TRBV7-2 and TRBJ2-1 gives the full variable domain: GAGVSQSPSNKVTEKGKDVELRCDPISGHTALYWYRQSLGQGLEFLIYFQGNSAPDKSGLPSDRFSAERTGGSVSTLTIQRTQQEDSAVYLCASSLGHDQVDEQFFGPGTRLTVL.

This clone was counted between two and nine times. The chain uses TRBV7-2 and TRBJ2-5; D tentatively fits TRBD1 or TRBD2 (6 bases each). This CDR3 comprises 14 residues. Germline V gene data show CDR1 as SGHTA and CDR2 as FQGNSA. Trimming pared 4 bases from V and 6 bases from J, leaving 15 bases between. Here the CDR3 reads CASSSLGGQKTQYF. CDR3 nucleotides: TGTGCCAGCAGCTCTCTCGGGGGCCAGAAGACCCAGTACTTC.

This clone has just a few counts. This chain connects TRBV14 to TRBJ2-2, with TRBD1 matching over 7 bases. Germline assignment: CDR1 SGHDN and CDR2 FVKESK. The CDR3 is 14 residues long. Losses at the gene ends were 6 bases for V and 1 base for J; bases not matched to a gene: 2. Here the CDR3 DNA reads TGTGCCAGCAGACAGGGGATGAACACCGGGGAGCTGTTTTTT. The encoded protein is CASRQGMNTGELFF.

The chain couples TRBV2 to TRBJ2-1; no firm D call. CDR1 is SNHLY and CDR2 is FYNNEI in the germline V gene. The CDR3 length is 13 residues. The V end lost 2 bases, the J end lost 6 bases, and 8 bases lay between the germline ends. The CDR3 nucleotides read TGTGCCAGCAGTGAATTGGTACCCAATGAGCAGTTCTTC. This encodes CASSELVPNEQFF. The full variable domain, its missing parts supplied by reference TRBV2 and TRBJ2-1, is EPEVTQTPSHQVTQMGQEVILRCVPISNHLYFYWYRQILGQKVEFLVSFYNNEISEKSEIFDDQFSVERPDGSNFTLKIRSTKLEDSAMYFCASSELVPNEQFFGPGTRLTVL.

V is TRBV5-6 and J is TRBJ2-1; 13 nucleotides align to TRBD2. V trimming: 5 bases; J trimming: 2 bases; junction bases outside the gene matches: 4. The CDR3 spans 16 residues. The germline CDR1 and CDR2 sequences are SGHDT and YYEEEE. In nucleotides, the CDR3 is TGTGCCAGCAGTTGGGGGACTAGCGGGGCCTACAATGAGCAGTTCTTC. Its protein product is CASSWGTSGAYNEQFF.

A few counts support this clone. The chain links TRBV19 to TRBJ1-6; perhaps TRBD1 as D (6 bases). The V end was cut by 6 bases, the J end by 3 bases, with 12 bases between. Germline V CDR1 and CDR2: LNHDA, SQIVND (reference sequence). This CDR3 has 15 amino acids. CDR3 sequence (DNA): TGTGCCAGTAGACCGACGGACAGCTATAATTCACCCCTCCACTTT. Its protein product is CASRPTDSYNSPLHF.

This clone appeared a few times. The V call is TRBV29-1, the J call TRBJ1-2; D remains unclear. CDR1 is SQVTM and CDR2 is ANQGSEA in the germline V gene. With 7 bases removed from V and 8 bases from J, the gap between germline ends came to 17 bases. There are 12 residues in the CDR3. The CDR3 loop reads CSAMTDLGGYTF. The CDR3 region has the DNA TGCAGCGCCATGACGGACCTAGGAGGCTACACCTTC.

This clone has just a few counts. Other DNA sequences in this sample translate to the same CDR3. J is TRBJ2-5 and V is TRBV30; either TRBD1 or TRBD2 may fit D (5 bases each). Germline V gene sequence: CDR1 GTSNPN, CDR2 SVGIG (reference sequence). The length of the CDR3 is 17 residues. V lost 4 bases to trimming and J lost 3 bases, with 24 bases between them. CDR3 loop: CAWKGRASFEGKETQYF. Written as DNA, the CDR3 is TGTGCCTGGAAAGGTCGGGCCTCTTTCGAGGGGAAAGAGACCCAGTACTTC. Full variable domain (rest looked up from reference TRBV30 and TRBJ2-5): SQTIHQWPATLVQPVGSPLSLECTVEGTSNPNLYWYRQAAGRGLQLLFYSVGIGQISSEVPQNLSASRPQDRQFILSSKKLLLSDSGFYLCAWKGRASFEGKETQYFGPGTRLLVL.

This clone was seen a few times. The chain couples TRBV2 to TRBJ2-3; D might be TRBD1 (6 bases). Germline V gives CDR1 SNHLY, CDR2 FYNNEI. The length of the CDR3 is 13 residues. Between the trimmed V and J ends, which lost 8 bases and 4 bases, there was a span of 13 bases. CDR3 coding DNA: TGTGCCAGCCGTGGGGGCGTCGCAGATACGCAGTATTTT. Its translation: CASRGGVADTQYF.

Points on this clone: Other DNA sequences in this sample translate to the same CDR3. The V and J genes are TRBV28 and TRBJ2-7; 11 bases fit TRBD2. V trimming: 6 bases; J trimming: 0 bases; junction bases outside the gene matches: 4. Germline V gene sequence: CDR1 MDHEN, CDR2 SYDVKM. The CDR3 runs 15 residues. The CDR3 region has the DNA TGTGCCAGCAGCTTGGGACTAGCGGACTCCTACGAGCAGTACTTC. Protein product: CASSLGLADSYEQYF.

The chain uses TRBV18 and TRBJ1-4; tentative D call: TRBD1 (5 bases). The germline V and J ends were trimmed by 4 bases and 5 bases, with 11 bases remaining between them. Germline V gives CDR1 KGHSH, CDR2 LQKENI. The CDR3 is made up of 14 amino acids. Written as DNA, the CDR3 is TGTGCCAGCTCACAGGGACCGAAGAATGAAAAACTGTTTTTT. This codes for CASSQGPKNEKLFF.

In DNA form, the CDR3 reads TGTGCCAGCAGCCAAGAGGCCAGGGGATCCTACGAGCAGTACTTC. Amino acid sequence: CASSQEARGSYEQYF. J is TRBJ2-7 and V is TRBV4-2; a weak D match, TRBD1 (6 bases). Germline CDR1 LGHNA, CDR2 YNFKEQ. CDR3 size: 15 residues. V lost 0 bases and J 1 base, leaving 10 bases between the germline ends.

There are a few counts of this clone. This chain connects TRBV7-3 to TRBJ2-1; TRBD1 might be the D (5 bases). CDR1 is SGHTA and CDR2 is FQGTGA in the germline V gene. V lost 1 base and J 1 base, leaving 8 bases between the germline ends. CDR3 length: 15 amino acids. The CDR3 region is CASSLSDRSYNEQFF. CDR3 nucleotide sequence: TGTGCCAGCAGCTTAAGCGACAGATCCTACAATGAGCAGTTCTTC. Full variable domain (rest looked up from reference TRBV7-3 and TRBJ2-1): GAGVSQTPSNKVTEKGKYVELRCDPISGHTALYWYRQSLGQGPEFLIYFQGTGAADDSGLPNDRFFAVRPEGSVSTLKIQRTERGDSAVYLCASSLSDRSYNEQFFGPGTRLTVL.

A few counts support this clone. DNA of the CDR3: TGTGCCAGCAGCTTAGCCCCTGGGCAGCGTGTCACAGATACGCAGTATTTT. This encodes CASSLAPGQRVTDTQYF. V usage is TRBV7-2 and J usage is TRBJ2-3; D call uncertain. This CDR3 spans 17 amino acids. The germline CDR1 and CDR2 sequences are SGHTA and FQGNSA. V lost 0 bases, J lost 2 bases, and 15 bases lay in between.

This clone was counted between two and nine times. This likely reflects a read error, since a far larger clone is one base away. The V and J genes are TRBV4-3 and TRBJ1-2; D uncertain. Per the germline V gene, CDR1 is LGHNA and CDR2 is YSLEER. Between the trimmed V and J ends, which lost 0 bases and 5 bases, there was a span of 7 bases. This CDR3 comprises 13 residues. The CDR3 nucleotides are TGCGCCAGCAGCCAAGATATGGGTTATGGCTACACCTTC. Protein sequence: CASSQDMGYGYTF.

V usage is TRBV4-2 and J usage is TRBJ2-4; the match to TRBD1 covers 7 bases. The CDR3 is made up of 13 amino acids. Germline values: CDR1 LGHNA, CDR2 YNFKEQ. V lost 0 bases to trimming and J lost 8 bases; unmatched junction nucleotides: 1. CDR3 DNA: TGTGCCAGCAGCCAAGATCAGGGGGACATTCAGTACTTC. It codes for CASSQDQGDIQYF.

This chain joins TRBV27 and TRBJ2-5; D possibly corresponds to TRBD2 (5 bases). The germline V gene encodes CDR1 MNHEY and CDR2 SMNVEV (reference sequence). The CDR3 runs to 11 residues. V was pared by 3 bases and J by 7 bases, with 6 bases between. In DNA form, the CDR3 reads TGTGCCAGCAGTTTTGAGGGGACCCAGTACTTC. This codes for CASSFEGTQYF.

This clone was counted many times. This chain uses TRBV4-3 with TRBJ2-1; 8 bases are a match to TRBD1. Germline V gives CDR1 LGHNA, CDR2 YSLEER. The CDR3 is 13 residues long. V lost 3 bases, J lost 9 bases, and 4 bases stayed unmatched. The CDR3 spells CASSHDDRGEQFF. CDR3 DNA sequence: TGCGCCAGCAGCCATGACGACAGGGGTGAGCAGTTCTTC.

CDR3 nucleotides: TGCGCCAGCAGCCACGGGACAGGAACAGGTCAGCCCCAGCATTTT. Its translation: CASSHGTGTGQPQHF. This chain links TRBV5-1 with TRBJ1-5; TRBD1 matches 8 bases. V was clipped by 4 bases and J by 6 bases; unmatched bases: 9. This CDR3 has 15 residues. The germline V gene encodes CDR1 SGHRS and CDR2 YFSETQ.

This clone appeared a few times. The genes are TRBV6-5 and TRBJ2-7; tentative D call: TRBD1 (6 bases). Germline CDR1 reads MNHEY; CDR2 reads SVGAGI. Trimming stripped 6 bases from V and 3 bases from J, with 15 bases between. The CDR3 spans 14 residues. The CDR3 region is CASSRQGRDYEQYF. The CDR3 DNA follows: TGTGCCAGCAGCCGCCAGGGGCGCGACTACGAGCAGTACTTC.

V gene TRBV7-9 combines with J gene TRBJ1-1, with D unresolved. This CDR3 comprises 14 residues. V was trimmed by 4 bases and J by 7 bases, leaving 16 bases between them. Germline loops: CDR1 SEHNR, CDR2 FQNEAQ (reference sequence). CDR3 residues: CASSSEEDAGEAFF. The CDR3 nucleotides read TGTGCCAGCAGCTCAGAGGAGGACGCAGGTGAAGCTTTCTTT.

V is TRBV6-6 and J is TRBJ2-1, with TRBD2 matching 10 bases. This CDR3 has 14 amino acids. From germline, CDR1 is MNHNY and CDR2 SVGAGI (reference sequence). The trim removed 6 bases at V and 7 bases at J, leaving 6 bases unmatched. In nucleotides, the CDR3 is TGTGCCAGCAGCCCACTAGCGGGGAGTAATGAGCAGTTCTTC. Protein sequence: CASSPLAGSNEQFF.

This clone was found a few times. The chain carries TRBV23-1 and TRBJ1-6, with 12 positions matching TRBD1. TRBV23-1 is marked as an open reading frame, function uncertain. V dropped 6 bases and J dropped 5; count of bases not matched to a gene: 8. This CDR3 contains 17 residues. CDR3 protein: CASSCGTGGRNNSPLHF. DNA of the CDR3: TGCGCCAGCAGCTGCGGGACAGGGGGCAGGAATAATTCACCCCTCCACTTT.

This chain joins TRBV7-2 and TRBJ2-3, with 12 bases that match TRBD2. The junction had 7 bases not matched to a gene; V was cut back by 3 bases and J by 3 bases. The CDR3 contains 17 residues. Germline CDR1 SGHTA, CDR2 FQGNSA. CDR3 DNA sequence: TGTGCCAGCAGCTTGCTGAGACTAGCGGGGGCGACAGATACGCAGTATTTT. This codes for CASSLLRLAGATDTQYF.

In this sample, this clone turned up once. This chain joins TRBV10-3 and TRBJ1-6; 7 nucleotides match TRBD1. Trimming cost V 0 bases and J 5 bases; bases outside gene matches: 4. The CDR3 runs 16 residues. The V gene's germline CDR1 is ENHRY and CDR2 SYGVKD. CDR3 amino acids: CAISESTGPHNSPLHF. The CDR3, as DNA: TGTGCCATCAGTGAGTCGACAGGGCCACATAATTCACCCCTCCACTTT.

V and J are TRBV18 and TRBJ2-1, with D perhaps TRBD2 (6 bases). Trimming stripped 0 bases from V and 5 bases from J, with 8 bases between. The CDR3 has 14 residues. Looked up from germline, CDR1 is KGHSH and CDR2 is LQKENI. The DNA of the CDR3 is TGTGCCAGCTCACCACCGGCTAGCGACAATGAGCAGTTCTTC. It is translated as CASSPPASDNEQFF.

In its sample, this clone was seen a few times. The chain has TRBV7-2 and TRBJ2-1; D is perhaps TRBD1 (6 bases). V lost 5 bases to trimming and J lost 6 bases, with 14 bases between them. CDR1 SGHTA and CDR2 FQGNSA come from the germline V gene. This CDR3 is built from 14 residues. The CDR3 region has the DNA TGTGCCAGCAGCGTTGCAAGGGGGACCAATGAGCAGTTCTTC. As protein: CASSVARGTNEQFF.

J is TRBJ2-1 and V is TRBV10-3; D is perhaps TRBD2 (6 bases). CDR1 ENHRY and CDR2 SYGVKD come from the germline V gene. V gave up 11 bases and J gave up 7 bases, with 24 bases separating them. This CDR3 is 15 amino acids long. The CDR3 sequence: CASNHPGLDWNEQFF. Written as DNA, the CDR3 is TGTGCCTCGAATCATCCGGGACTGGATTGGAATGAGCAGTTCTTC.

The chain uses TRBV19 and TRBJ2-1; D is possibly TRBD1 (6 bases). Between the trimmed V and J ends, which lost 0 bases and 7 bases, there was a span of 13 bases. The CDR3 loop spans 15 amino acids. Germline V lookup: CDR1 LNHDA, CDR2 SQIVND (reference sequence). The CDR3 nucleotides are TGTGCCAGTAGTATAGAGCAGGGGACATGGAATGAGCAGTTCTTC. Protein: CASSIEQGTWNEQFF.